These T cell receptor beta chains were read from a single sample in a study of blood T cell repertoires in COVID-19. Libraries were prepared by immunoSEQ multiplex PCR; TCRdb keeps only in-frame clonotypes and omits some of them. The data hold about 270,000 clones, with 82% observed a single time. The sequenced material came from peripheral blood. These receptors were taken from a woman aged 18-35 years with acute or convalescent COVID-19. Both conserved end residues are part of each CDR3. Each record gives: clone size, V gene, J gene, D gene, CDR3 DNA, CDR3 protein. The D gene is left open where the match is weak. The size of a clone is reported for some rows only, either as once, few or many, or as a class for expanded clones.

once	TRBV7-2	TRBJ1-1	.	TGTGCCAGCAGCTTAGCGGAGGCAGCTTTCTTT	CASSLAEAAFF
.	TRBV27	TRBJ1-1	TRBD1	TGTGCCAGCAGTTTCAGACAGGGTTGGAACACTGAAGCTTTCTTT	CASSFRQGWNTEAFF
few	TRBV19	TRBJ1-5	.	TGTGCCAGTAGTATTCTTTATCGGGGGATTTTAGAGAATCAGCCCCAGCATTTT	CASSILYRGILENQPQHF
.	TRBV11-2	TRBJ2-7	.	TGTGCCAGCAGCCCTACCCTTGAACAGGGCAGCGAGCAGTACTTC	CASSPTLEQGSEQYF
.	TRBV18	TRBJ2-7	.	TGTGCCAGCTCACCACCAGGGTTAGCGGCCGCCTACGAGCAGTACTTC	CASSPPGLAAAYEQYF
.	TRBV18	TRBJ2-2	.	TGTGCCAGCTCACCAGGGTTTGCTGGAGCGAACACCGGGGAGCTGTTTTTT	CASSPGFAGANTGELFF
once	TRBV19	TRBJ2-1	TRBD2	TGTGCCAGTAGTATGGGGACTATTACCTACAATGAGCAGTTCTTC	CASSMGTITYNEQFF
.	TRBV2	TRBJ1-6	.	TGTGCCAGCAGACAGGATTCGTCTAATTCACCCCTCCACTTT	CASRQDSSNSPLHF
.	TRBV14	TRBJ2-3	TRBD2	TGTGCCAGCAGCCCAGCCCTAGCGGAACCCACAGATACGCAGTATTTT	CASSPALAEPTDTQYF
.	TRBV5-1	TRBJ1-1	.	TGCGCCAGCAGCTTGGGAACAGGGCTGAACACTGAAGCTTTCTTT	CASSLGTGLNTEAFF
.	TRBV27	TRBJ2-7	.	TGTGCCAGCAGTTTCGGGGGAACCTACGAGCAGTACTTC	CASSFGGTYEQYF
.	TRBV3-1/TRBV3-2	TRBJ1-2	TRBD1	TGTGCCAGCAGCCAAGAAGCCAGGGGGAGGTATGGCTACACCTTC	CASSQEARGRYGYTF
.	TRBV4-3	TRBJ2-7	TRBD1	TGCGCCAGCAGCCAATCTGAGGACAGGGGTTCCGAGCAGTACTTC	CASSQSEDRGSEQYF
.	TRBV11-2	TRBJ2-7	.	TGTGCCAGCAGCTTAGAATGGGGGCCCTACGAGCAGTACTTC	CASSLEWGPYEQYF
.	TRBV25-1	TRBJ2-7	TRBD2	TGTGCCAGCAGCGGACTAGCTAACGAGCAGTACTTC	CASSGLANEQYF
once	TRBV30	TRBJ2-1	TRBD2	TGTGCCTGGGGGACTAGCGGGGTAGGTGAGCAGTTCTTC	CAWGTSGVGEQFF
few	TRBV3-1/TRBV3-2	TRBJ2-3	.	TGTGCCAGCAGCCAAGACCCCTCTGGAGCTACAGATACGCAGTATTTT	CASSQDPSGATDTQYF
.	TRBV28	TRBJ2-7	.	TGTGCCAGCAGTTTGTCAGGTGGCGAGCAGTACTTC	CASSLSGGEQYF
.	TRBV4-3	TRBJ2-3	TRBD1	TGCGCCAGCAGCCAAGATTGGACAGGGAGCACAGATACGCAGTATTTT	CASSQDWTGSTDTQYF
.	TRBV5-1	TRBJ1-4	TRBD1	TGCGCCAGCAGCTCCGGACAGGGATCTTTCTCTACTAATGAAAAACTGTTTTTT	CASSSGQGSFSTNEKLFF
.	TRBV10-3	TRBJ1-1	.	TGTGCCATCAGTGGTTGGGCGGGGACTGAAGCTTTCTTT	CAISGWAGTEAFF
.	TRBV28	TRBJ1-4	.	TGTGCCAGCAGCTACAGGGTTAATGAAAAACTGTTTTTT	CASSYRVNEKLFF
.	TRBV12-3/TRBV12-4	TRBJ1-2	.	TGTGCCAGCAGCCTAGAGCTGGGCTACACCTTC	CASSLELGYTF
.	TRBV6-2/TRBV6-3	TRBJ1-3	.	TGTGCCAGCAGTTACTACGCGTTAAACTCTGGAAACACCATATATTTT	CASSYYALNSGNTIYF
.	TRBV5-8	TRBJ1-6	.	TGTGCCAGCAGCTTGGTCTCCGGGACACGGGTTAATTCACCCCTCCACTTT	CASSLVSGTRVNSPLHF
.	TRBV4-3	TRBJ1-2	TRBD1	TGCGCCAGCAGCCAAGCGGGGACAGTTTATGGCTACACCTTC	CASSQAGTVYGYTF